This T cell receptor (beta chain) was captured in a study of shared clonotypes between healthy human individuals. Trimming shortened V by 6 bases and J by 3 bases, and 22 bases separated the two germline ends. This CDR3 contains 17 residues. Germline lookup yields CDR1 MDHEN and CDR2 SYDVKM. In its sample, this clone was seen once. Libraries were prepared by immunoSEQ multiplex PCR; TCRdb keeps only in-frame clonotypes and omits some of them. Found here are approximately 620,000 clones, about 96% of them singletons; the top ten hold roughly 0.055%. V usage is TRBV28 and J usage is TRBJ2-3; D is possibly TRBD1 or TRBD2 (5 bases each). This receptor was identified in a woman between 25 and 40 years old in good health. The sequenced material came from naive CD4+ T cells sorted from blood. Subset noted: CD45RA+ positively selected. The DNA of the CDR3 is TGTGCCAGCAGGGGGCAGGAGGCGGTTAGTGGAACAGATACGCAGTATTTT. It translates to CASRGQEAVSGTDTQYF.